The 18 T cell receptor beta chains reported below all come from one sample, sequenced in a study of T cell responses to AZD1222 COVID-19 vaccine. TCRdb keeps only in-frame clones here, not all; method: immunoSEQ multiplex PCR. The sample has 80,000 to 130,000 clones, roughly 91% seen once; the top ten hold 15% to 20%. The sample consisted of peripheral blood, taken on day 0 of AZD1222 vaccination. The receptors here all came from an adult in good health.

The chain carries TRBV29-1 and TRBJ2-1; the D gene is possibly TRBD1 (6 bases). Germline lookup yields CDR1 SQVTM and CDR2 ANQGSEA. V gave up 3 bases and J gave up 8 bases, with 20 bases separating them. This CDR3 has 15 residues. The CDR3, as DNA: TGCAGCGTTGAGTTCGCAGGGGCAAGAAGAGATGAGCAGTTCTTC. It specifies CSVEFAGARRDEQFF.

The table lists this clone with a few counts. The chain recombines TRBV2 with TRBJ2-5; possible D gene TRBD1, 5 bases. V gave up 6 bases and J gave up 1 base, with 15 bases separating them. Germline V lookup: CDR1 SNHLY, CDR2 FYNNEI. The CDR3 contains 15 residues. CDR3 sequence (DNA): TGTGCCAGCAGGCCAGGGCTATGGGGCCAAGAGACCCAGTACTTC. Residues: CASRPGLWGQETQYF.

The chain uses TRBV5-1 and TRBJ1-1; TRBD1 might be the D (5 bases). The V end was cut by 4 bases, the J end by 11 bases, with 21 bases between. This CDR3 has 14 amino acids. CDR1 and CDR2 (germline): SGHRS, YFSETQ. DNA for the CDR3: TGCGCCAGCAGCGGCGCAGGGCGGGAACTTGGTGCTTTCTTT. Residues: CASSGAGRELGAFF.

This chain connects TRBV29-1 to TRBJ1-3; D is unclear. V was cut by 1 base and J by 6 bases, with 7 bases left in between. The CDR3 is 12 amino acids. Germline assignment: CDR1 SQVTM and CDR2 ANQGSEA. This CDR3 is CSVEGSQNTIYF. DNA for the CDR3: TGCAGCGTTGAAGGATCCCAAAACACCATATATTTT.

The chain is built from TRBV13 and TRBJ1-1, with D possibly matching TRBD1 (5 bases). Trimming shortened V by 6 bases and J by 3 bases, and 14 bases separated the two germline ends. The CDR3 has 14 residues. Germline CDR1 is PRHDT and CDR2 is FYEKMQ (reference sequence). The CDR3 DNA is TGTGCCAGCAGACGAATGGGGGGATACACTGAAGCTTTCTTT. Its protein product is CASRRMGGYTEAFF.

CDR3 nucleotide sequence: TGTGCCAGCAGCTTAGATCATACCTCGGGGGAGCAGTACTTC. Translation: CASSLDHTSGEQYF. The chain uses TRBV11-2 and TRBJ2-7; the D gene is possibly TRBD2 (5 bases). V was trimmed by 0 bases and J by 7 bases, leaving 13 bases between them. Germline CDR1 SGHAT, CDR2 FQNNGV. The CDR3 has 14 residues.

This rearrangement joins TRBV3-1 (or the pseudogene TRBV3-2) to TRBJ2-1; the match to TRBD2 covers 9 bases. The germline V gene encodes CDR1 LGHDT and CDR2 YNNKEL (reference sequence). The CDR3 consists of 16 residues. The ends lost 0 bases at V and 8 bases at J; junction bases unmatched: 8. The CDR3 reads CASSQDQGGRADEQFF. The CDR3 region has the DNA TGTGCCAGCAGCCAAGATCAGGGCGGGAGGGCCGATGAGCAGTTCTTC.

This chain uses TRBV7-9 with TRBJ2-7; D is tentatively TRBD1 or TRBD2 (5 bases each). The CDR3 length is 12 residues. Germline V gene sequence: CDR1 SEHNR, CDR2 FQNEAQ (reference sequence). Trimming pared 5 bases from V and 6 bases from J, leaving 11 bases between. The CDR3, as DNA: TGTGCCAGCAGCACCGGGGCACCCGAGCAGTACTTC. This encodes CASSTGAPEQYF. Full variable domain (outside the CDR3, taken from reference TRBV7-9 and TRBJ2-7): DTGVSQNPRHKITKRGQNVTFRCDPISEHNRLYWYRQTLGQGPEFLTYFQNEAQLEKSRLLSDRFSAERPKGSFSTLEIQRTEQGDSAMYLCASSTGAPEQYFGPGTRLTVT.

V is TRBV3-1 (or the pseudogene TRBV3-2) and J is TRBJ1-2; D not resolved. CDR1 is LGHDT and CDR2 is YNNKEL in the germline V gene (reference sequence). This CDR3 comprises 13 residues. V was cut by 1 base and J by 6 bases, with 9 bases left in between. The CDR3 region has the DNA TGTGCCAGCAGCCAAGGGGCTAGCGATGGCTACACCTTC. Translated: CASSQGASDGYTF.

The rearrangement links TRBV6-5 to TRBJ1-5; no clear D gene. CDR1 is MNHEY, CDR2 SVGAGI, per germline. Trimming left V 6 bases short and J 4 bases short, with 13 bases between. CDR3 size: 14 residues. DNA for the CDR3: TGTGCCAGCAGCGTCCGCCGGGGAAATCAGCCCCAGCATTTT. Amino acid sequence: CASSVRRGNQPQHF.

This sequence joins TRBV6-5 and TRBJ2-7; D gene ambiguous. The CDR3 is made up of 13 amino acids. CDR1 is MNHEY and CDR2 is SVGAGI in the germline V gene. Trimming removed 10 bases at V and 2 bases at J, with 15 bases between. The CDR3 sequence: CATADLVPYEQYF. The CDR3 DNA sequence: TGTGCCACCGCGGATTTAGTTCCCTACGAGCAGTACTTC.

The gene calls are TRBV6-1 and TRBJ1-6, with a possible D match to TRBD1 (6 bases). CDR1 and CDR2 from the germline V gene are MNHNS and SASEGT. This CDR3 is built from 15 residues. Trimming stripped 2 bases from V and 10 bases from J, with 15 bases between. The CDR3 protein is CASSEIWGARSPLHF. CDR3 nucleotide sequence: TGTGCCAGCAGTGAAATATGGGGGGCGCGATCACCCCTCCACTTT.

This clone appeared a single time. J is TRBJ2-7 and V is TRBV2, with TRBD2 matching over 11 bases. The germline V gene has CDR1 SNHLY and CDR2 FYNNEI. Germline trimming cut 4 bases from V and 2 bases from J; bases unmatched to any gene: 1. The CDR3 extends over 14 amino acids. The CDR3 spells CASSVAGGAYEQYF. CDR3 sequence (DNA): TGTGCCAGCAGTGTAGCGGGAGGGGCCTACGAGCAGTACTTC.

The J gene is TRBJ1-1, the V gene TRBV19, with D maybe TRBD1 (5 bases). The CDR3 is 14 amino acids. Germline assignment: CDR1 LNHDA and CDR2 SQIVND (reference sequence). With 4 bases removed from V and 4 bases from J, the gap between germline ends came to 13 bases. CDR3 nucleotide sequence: TGTGCCAGTAGTACCGACAGATTTGGCACTGAAGCTTTCTTT. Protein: CASSTDRFGTEAFF.

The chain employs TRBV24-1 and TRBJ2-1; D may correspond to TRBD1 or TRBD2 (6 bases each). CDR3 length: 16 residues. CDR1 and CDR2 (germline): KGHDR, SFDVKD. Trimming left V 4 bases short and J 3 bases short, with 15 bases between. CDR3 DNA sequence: TGTGCCACCAGTGACCCGGGGGCGGGTAGCTACAATGAGCAGTTCTTC. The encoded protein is CATSDPGAGSYNEQFF.

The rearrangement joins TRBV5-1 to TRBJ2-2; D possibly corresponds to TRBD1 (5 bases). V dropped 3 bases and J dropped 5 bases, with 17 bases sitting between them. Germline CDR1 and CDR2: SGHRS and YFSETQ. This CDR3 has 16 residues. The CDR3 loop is CASSSGLGLLTGELFF. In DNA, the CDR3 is TGCGCCAGCAGCTCCGGTCTGGGGCTCTTAACCGGGGAGCTGTTTTTT.

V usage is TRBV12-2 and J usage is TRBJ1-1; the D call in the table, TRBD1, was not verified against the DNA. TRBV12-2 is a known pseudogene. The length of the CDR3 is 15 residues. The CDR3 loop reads CASRLEGHQGTEAFF. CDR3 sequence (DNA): TGTGCAAGTCGCTTAGAAGGGCACCAGGGCACTGAAGCTTTCTTT.

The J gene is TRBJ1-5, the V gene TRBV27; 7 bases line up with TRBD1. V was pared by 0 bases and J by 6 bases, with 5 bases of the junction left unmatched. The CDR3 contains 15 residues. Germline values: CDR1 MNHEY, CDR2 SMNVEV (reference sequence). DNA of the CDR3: TGTGCCAGCAGTTTATCTCGACAGGGAGGTCAGCCCCAGCATTTT. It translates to CASSLSRQGGQPQHF.